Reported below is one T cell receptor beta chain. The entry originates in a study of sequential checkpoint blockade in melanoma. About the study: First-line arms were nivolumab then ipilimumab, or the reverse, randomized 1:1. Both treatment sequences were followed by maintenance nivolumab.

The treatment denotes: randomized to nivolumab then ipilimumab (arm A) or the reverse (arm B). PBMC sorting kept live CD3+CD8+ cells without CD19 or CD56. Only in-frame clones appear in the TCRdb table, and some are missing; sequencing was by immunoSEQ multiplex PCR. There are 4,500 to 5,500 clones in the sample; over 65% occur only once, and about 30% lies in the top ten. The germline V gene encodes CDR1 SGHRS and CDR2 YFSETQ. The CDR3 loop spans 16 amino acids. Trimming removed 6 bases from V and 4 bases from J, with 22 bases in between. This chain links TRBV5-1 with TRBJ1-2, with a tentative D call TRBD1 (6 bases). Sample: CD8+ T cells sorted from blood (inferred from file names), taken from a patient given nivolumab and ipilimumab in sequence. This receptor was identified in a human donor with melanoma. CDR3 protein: CASTLNTQGNGYGYTF. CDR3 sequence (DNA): TGCGCCAGCACCCTTAATACACAGGGTAATGGCTATGGCTACACCTTC.